The 23 T cell receptor beta chains below come from one sample, sequenced in a study of T-cell memory formation after mild COVID-19 (dated by TCRdb to about 2021). The library was prepared using 5' RACE. The run used an Illumina NovaSeq 6000. TCRdb reran the public reads through fastp at Q25 and MiXCR, keeping productive beta chains. Here each entry gathers all rows of one CDR3 protein and keeps the most common genes and DNA. The sample table lists about 350,000 distinct CDR3 sequences, around 15% of them with a count of one. The ten largest clones take up over 20% of the sample. The sequencing input was PBMCs or a T cell subset sorted from them (not recorded which). The receptor set was obtained from a young man who had mild COVID-19 (a few samples of this study predate the infection). The sample titles of this study are shuffled in the database, so cell type and time point are left out; the donor was told from shared clones.

V and J are TRBV29-1 and TRBJ2-3; D not certain. V lost 7 bases and J 0 bases, leaving 11 bases between the germline ends. This CDR3 comprises 13 residues. Germline CDR1 SQVTM, CDR2 ANQGSEA. The CDR3 DNA sequence: TGCAGCGCCCGTGGCCCAAGCACAGATACGCAGTATTTT. Amino acid sequence: CSARGPSTDTQYF.

The chain is built from TRBV6-5 and TRBJ2-7; D not resolved. Germline CDR1 is MNHEY and CDR2 is SVGAGI. Deletions cut 2 bases from V and 5 bases from J, with 7 bases between. The CDR3 has 12 amino acids. The CDR3 nucleotides read TGTGCCAGCAGTTACCGGGCAGACGAGCAGTACGTC. Translated: CASSYRADEQYV.

The table lists this clonotype with a few counts. This chain links TRBV5-6 with TRBJ2-1; unclear D gene. V was shortened by 0 bases and J by 4 bases, with 8 bases between the two germline ends. Germline V gives CDR1 SGHDT, CDR2 YYEEEE. This CDR3 contains 14 residues. The CDR3 loop reads CASSLVAAYNEQFF. CDR3 nucleotides: TGTGCCAGCAGCTTGGTAGCAGCTTACAATGAGCAGTTCTTC.

This clonotype was detected only a few times. The CDR3 loop is CASSLGDGDEQFF. The CDR3 DNA sequence: TGTGCCAGCAGCTTAGGGGATGGGGATGAGCAGTTCTTC. The chain employs TRBV11-2 and TRBJ2-1; no reliable D call. V was trimmed by 1 base and J by 8 bases, leaving 9 bases between them. CDR1 SGHAT and CDR2 FQNNGV come from the germline V gene. CDR3 length equals 13 residues. The full variable domain, its missing parts supplied by reference TRBV11-2 and TRBJ2-1, is EAGVAQSPRYKIIEKRQSVAFWCNPISGHATLYWYQQILGQGPKLLIQFQNNGVVDDSQLPKDRFSAERLKGVDSTLKIQPAKLEDSAVYLCASSLGDGDEQFFGPGTRLTVL.

This clonotype was seen many times. V gene TRBV12-3 or TRBV12-4 combines with J gene TRBJ2-7, with TRBD2 identical over 13 bases. The CDR3 sequence is 15 residues long. The V and J ends lost 5 bases and 5 bases, in that order; junction bases with no gene match: 6. CDR3 in amino acids: CASSPTSGGTNEQYF. DNA for the CDR3: TGTGCCAGCAGTCCGACTAGCGGGGGGACCAACGAGCAGTACTTC.

V usage is TRBV20-1 and J usage is TRBJ2-2; D is undetermined. The CDR3 has 11 amino acids. Germline V gene lookup returns CDR1 DFQATT and CDR2 SNEGSKA (reference sequence). Deletions cut 8 bases from V and 3 bases from J, with 7 bases between. The CDR3 region is CSRGDTGELFF. The CDR3 nucleotides are TGCAGTCGTGGAGACACCGGGGAGCTGTTTTTT.

This clonotype was detected a few times. The V call is TRBV15, the J call TRBJ2-7, with D possibly TRBD1 on 5 matching bases. Per germline, CDR1 LNHNV and CDR2 YYDKDF (reference sequence). V lost 3 bases and J lost 3, with 9 bases in between. The CDR3 covers 13 residues. The CDR3 sequence is CATSSADSYEQYF. The CDR3 DNA follows: TGTGCCACCAGCAGCGCAGACAGCTACGAGCAGTACTTC.

This chain uses TRBV6-2 or TRBV6-3 with TRBJ1-1; D possibly corresponds to TRBD1 (6 bases). The CDR3 consists of 16 residues. Germline V gene lookup returns CDR1 MNHEY and CDR2 SVGEGT. V was pared by 10 bases and J by 1 base, with 22 bases between. As DNA, the CDR3 is TGTGCCACCTCCCGGCCGGGGGCTCTGAGGAACACTGAAGCTTTCTTT. It codes for CATSRPGALRNTEAFF.

This clonotype came up a few times. The CDR3 bases are TGTGCCAGCAGCTCCCGAAGGATAGCGGAGACCCAGTACTTC. It translates to CASSSRRIAETQYF. This chain links TRBV11-2 with TRBJ2-5; TRBD2 might be the D (5 bases). The CDR3 runs to 14 residues. Between the trimmed V and J ends, which lost 4 bases and 5 bases, there was a span of 14 bases. CDR1 and CDR2 from the germline V gene are SGHAT and FQNNGV.

This clonotype was seen more than once but under ten times. V and J are TRBV5-4 and TRBJ2-3; 7 bases match TRBD2. V trimming: 0 bases; J trimming: 5 bases; junction bases outside the gene matches: 9. Germline loops: CDR1 SGHNT, CDR2 YYREEE (reference sequence). The CDR3 loop spans 16 amino acids. In DNA form, the CDR3 reads TGTGCCAGCAGCTTGGACAGCGGGGCCGGTGGAGATACGCAGTATTTT. It is translated as CASSLDSGAGGDTQYF.

Only a few counts were recorded for this clonotype. The V and J genes are TRBV7-3 and TRBJ2-3; 15 bases match TRBD2. The CDR3 is 16 residues long. V trimming: 5 bases; J trimming: 3 bases; junction bases outside the gene matches: 3. Looked up from germline, CDR1 is SGHTA and CDR2 is FQGTGA. CDR3 residues: CASSRTSGGDTDTQYF. CDR3 bases: TGTGCCAGCAGCAGGACTAGCGGGGGGGATACAGATACGCAGTATTTT.

V usage is TRBV5-1 and J usage is TRBJ1-5, with 10 bases that match TRBD1. The CDR3 sequence is 15 residues long. The J segment lost 6 bases and the V segment lost 4 bases, leaving 7 bases of the junction unmatched. In germline, CDR1 is SGHRS, CDR2 YFSETQ. In DNA, the CDR3 is TGCGCCAGCAGCCCCGAGACAGGGGGCGGTCAGCCCCAGCATTTT. This translates into CASSPETGGGQPQHF.

Only a few counts were recorded for this clonotype. The rearrangement links TRBV5-4 to TRBJ1-4; 10 bases agree with TRBD1. J was trimmed by 8 bases and V by 3 bases; bases with no gene match: 10. Per germline, CDR1 SGHNT and CDR2 YYREEE (reference sequence). CDR3 length equals 16 residues. The CDR3 here is CASSSGQGTSTEKLFF. The CDR3 DNA reads as TGTGCCAGCAGCTCGGGACAGGGGACTTCTACGGAAAAACTGTTTTTT.

This clonotype was detected a few times. This chain connects TRBV7-9 to TRBJ1-5; D possibly corresponds to TRBD1 (6 bases). The CDR3 totals 13 residues. Trimming removed 5 bases at V and 7 bases at J, with 12 bases between. CDR1 is SEHNR and CDR2 is FQNEAQ in the germline V gene (reference sequence). The DNA of the CDR3 is TGTGCCAGCAGCCCGTATAGGGGGCAGCCCCAGCATTTT. This translates into CASSPYRGQPQHF.

The chain recombines TRBV20-1 with TRBJ2-1, with 9 bases aligning to TRBD2. Germline V gives CDR1 DFQATT, CDR2 SNEGSKA (reference sequence). Trimming at V came to 4 bases and at J to 3 bases, leaving 4 bases not matched to a gene. This CDR3 region has 14 residues. The CDR3 region is CSATSGVGYNEQFF. As DNA, the CDR3 is TGCAGTGCTACTAGCGGGGTAGGCTACAATGAGCAGTTCTTC.

This clonotype came up a few times. The V call is TRBV3-1, the J call TRBJ2-1, with TRBD2 identical over 12 bases. Germline CDR1 is LGHDT and CDR2 is YNNKEL (reference sequence). The ends lost 4 bases at V and 6 bases at J; junction bases unmatched: 7. The CDR3 totals 16 residues. This CDR3 is CASSPGTSGWGNEQFF. CDR3 DNA sequence: TGTGCCAGCAGCCCAGGGACTAGCGGGTGGGGCAATGAGCAGTTCTTC.

The chain combines TRBV5-6 with TRBJ1-6, with 8 bases fitting TRBD1. From germline, CDR1 is SGHDT and CDR2 YYEEEE. This CDR3 region has 14 residues. Unmatched junction bases numbered 14, after V lost 7 bases and J lost 14 bases. CDR3 sequence reads: CASVGQGGGGTLHF. The CDR3 nucleotides are TGTGCCAGCGTTGGACAGGGAGGAGGAGGCACCCTCCACTTT.

The chain is built from TRBV10-3 and TRBJ2-7; D unresolved. Germline V gene data show CDR1 as ENHRY and CDR2 as SYGVKD. Trimming left V 10 bases short and J 2 bases short, with 15 bases between. This CDR3 region has 13 residues. The CDR3 loop is CATRPPQAYEQYV. The CDR3 nucleotides read TGTGCCACCCGCCCTCCCCAGGCCTACGAGCAGTACGTC.

The chain couples TRBV20-1 to TRBJ2-3; weak D call: TRBD2 (6 bases). Germline V gene sequence: CDR1 DFQATT, CDR2 SNEGSKA (reference sequence). V lost 5 bases to trimming and J lost 2 bases, with 20 bases between them. The length of the CDR3 is 16 residues. The CDR3 coding sequence is TGCAGTGCTCGGCGCCGCGCGGGGCTACTCACAGATACGCAGTATTTT. Translation: CSARRRAGLLTDTQYF.

The chain joins TRBV20-1 to TRBJ2-5; 8 bases fit TRBD1. In germline, CDR1 is DFQATT, CDR2 SNEGSKA (reference sequence). V was clipped by 3 bases and J by 10 bases; unmatched bases: 7. The CDR3 totals 12 residues. The CDR3 nucleotides are TGCAGTGCTAGGGGGACAGGAGTACTCCAGTACTTC. This gives the protein CSARGTGVLQYF.

The gene calls are TRBV5-1 and TRBJ1-1; D remains ambiguous. V dropped 4 bases and J dropped 4 bases, with 14 bases sitting between them. Looked up from germline, CDR1 is SGHRS and CDR2 is YFSETQ. The CDR3 consists of 14 residues. CDR3 region: CASSISVRSTEAFF. The CDR3 nucleotides read TGCGCCAGCAGCATATCCGTAAGAAGCACTGAAGCTTTCTTT.

The V call is TRBV4-1, the J call TRBJ2-3, with D unresolved. This CDR3 has 15 amino acids. Germline CDR1 reads MGHRA; CDR2 reads YSYEKL. The V end lost 1 base, the J end lost 7 bases, and 15 bases lay between the germline ends. The CDR3 DNA sequence: TGCGCCAGCAGCCAAGGGCTTTACGTCGGAAATACGCAGTATTTT. Its protein is CASSQGLYVGNTQYF.

This clonotype was observed at least ten times. The chain carries TRBV7-2 and TRBJ2-3, with 9 bases matching TRBD1. This CDR3 spans 15 amino acids. J gave up 4 bases and V 1 base, and 3 bases lay outside the gene matches. Germline lookup yields CDR1 SGHTA and CDR2 FQGNSA. The CDR3: CASSLDGTGSDTQYF. CDR3 DNA sequence: TGTGCCAGCAGCTTAGACGGGACAGGGTCAGATACGCAGTATTTT.